These T cell receptor beta chains were read from a single sample in a study of blood T cell repertoires in COVID-19. The table came from immunoSEQ multiplex PCR; TCRdb's copy has only in-frame clones and leaves some out. This sample carries 300,000 to 350,000 clones, nearly 90% of them seen once, and the ten largest clones take about 1%. Specimen: peripheral blood. These receptors originate from a woman in her thirties or forties with COVID-19, enrolled during active disease. The CDR3 runs from the conserved cysteine through the conserved F or W. A D gene is named only where the DNA matches it firmly. Clone size appears in some rows only: once, few, many, or a class for an expanded clone.

TGTGCCAGCAGTATACTAGCGTATACGCAGTATTTT	CASSILAYTQYF	TRBV28	TRBJ2-3	once	TRBD2
TGTGCCAGCAGGAACAGGACAGGGGATGGCTACACCTTC	CASRNRTGDGYTF	TRBV6-4	TRBJ1-2	.	TRBD1
TGTGCCAGCAGCTTGTCAGGACAGGGCCTAGAGACCCAGTACTTC	CASSLSGQGLETQYF	TRBV5-6	TRBJ2-5	.	TRBD1
TGTGCCAGCAGCTCAGTAGCGGATAACACCGGGGAGCTGTTTTTT	CASSSVADNTGELFF	TRBV7-6	TRBJ2-2	.	.
TGCGCCAGCAGCCCCGGGGGGGCAGACAATGAGCAGTTCTTC	CASSPGGADNEQFF	TRBV5-1	TRBJ2-1	.	TRBD2
TGTGCCAGCAGTTGGACTAGCGGGAGGACGAATACAGATACGCAGTATTTT	CASSWTSGRTNTDTQYF	TRBV11-2	TRBJ2-3	.	TRBD2
TGTGCCAGCAGCTTAGCCCCCGTGGACACCCGATGGGAGCAGTACTTC	CASSLAPVDTRWEQYF	TRBV7-9	TRBJ2-7	once	.
TGTGCCAGCAGCCGTATCGCGGGGGGGTTGAGGACCTACGAGCAGTACTTC	CASSRIAGGLRTYEQYF	TRBV14	TRBJ2-7	.	TRBD2
TGTGCCTGGAGCTCTATACAGTTCACCCAGTTCTTC	CAWSSIQFTQFF	TRBV30	TRBJ2-1	.	.
TGTGCCAGTAGTGGGGGACAGGGGCCACCTAACTATGGCTACACCTTC	CASSGGQGPPNYGYTF	TRBV19	TRBJ1-2	.	TRBD1
TGTGCCAGCAGCCCTGTTTCACTAGGTAGTGAATCCTACGAGCAGTACTTC	CASSPVSLGSESYEQYF	TRBV11-2	TRBJ2-7	.	.
TGTGCCAGCAGCCCCCTAGAGGGACAGGGCTCCGGCTACACCTTC	CASSPLEGQGSGYTF	TRBV5-6	TRBJ1-2	.	TRBD1
TGTGCCAGCAGTTACTCTGCCGGGACAGGGGCCCAGCCCCAGCATTTT	CASSYSAGTGAQPQHF	TRBV6-5	TRBJ1-5	.	TRBD1
TGTGCCAGCAGCCCGGGGACAGGCCTATACACTGAAGCTTTCTTT	CASSPGTGLYTEAFF	TRBV5-4	TRBJ1-1	.	TRBD1
TGTGCCAGCACCTCCACTAGCGGGAGTAGGAATGAGCAGTTCTTC	CASTSTSGSRNEQFF	TRBV28	TRBJ2-1	.	TRBD2